This TCR beta chain originates from a study of STAT3 mutations in large granular lymphocyte leukemia. On this clone: The antigen is unknown.

The study, taken as a whole, reports: Clonal expansion was inferred from other time points because no sample existed at each clone's first appearance. In T-cell large granular lymphocyte leukemia, about half of patients showed multiple immunodominant subclonotypes.

Clones were sequenced by immunoSEQ multiplex PCR, and TCRdb holds only the in-frame ones, with some missing. The sample holds 30,000 to 45,000 clones; about 88% are singletons and the top ten take roughly 0.4%. The CDR3 is 19 residues long. The V gene lost 3 bases and the J gene lost 2 bases, with 25 bases spanning the gap. CDR1 and CDR2 from the germline V gene are LNHNV and YYDKDF (reference sequence). This TCR was recovered from a human donor with T large granular lymphocyte leukemia. Some clones in this sample may be carry-over from other donors' samples. The sequenced material came from PBMCs. This rearrangement joins TRBV15 to TRBJ1-2, with D maybe TRBD1 (5 bases). CDR3 sequence reads: CATSRGTSGTPGRNYGYTF. DNA for the CDR3: TGTGCCACCAGCAGGGGGACCTCCGGGACTCCAGGGAGGAACTATGGCTACACCTTC.